The source of this TCR beta chain is a study of control samples from healthy donors and cancer patients. Clones were sequenced by immunoSEQ multiplex PCR, and TCRdb holds only the in-frame ones, with some missing. The sample lists some 49,000 clones, 80% to 90% occurring once. The CDR3 totals 16 residues. Germline CDR1 is SGHRS and CDR2 is YFSETQ. Deletions cut 0 bases from V and 0 bases from J, with 7 bases between. The rearrangement uses TRBV5-1 and TRBJ2-6; D call uncertain. The specimen was PBMCs. The receptor's source is a woman aged 50 to 65 with lung cancer. The CDR3 sequence is CASSLDVNSGANVLTF. The DNA of the CDR3 is TGCGCCAGCAGCTTGGACGTTAACTCTGGGGCCAACGTCCTGACTTTC. The variable domain in full, completed from reference TRBV5-1 and TRBJ2-6, reads KAGVTQTPRYLIKTRGQQVTLSCSPISGHRSVSWYQQTPGQGLQFLFEYFSETQRNKGNFPGRFSGRQFSNSRSEMNVSTLELGDSALYLCASSLDVNSGANVLTFGAGSRLTVL.